This TCR beta chain was sequenced in a study of T cell responses to AZD1222 COVID-19 vaccine. About this clone itself: Its target is not known.

Here immunoSEQ multiplex PCR was the method, and the copy in TCRdb shows in-frame clones only, minus some. This table has about 55,000 clones, around 90% appearing once. Overall study findings and caveats: Donors skewed white British and female; clonal diversity was possibly underestimated. The breadth and depth of Spike-specific TCRs increased once two AZD1222 doses had been given. Only a handful of AZD1222 recipients tested seropositive at baseline.

This CDR3 comprises 16 residues. This receptor was taken from an adult in good health. This material consisted of peripheral blood, taken on day 0 of AZD1222 vaccination. The rearrangement joins TRBV21-1 to TRBJ1-3; the listed D gene, TRBD1, was not tested against the DNA. TRBV21-1 is described as a pseudogene. The CDR3 sequence: CTPYTGTGYTGNTIYF. The CDR3 nucleotides read TGCACACCTTATACAGGAACCGGGTATACTGGAAACACCATATATTTT.